These T cell receptor beta chains were read from a single sample in a study of cytomegalovirus exposure and HLA in healthy donors. The method was immunoSEQ multiplex PCR; TCRdb's version includes in-frame clones alone and lacks a portion of them. There are 90,000 to 150,000 clones in the sample; 70% to 80% occur only once, and about 16% lies in the top ten. The source material was PBMCs. These receptors were collected from a middle-aged man in good health and CMV-seropositive. The CDR3 runs from the conserved cysteine through the conserved F or W. Each record gives: clone size, D gene, J gene, V gene, CDR3 protein, CDR3 DNA. A D gene is named only where the DNA matches it firmly. The listing skips clone size in some rows; elsewhere it reads once, few, many or a size class.

few | NA | TRBJ2-3 | TRBV2 | CASSTRTDTQYF | TGTGCCAGCAGTACCAGGACAGATACGCAGTATTTT
NA | TRBD1 | TRBJ1-5 | TRBV19 | CASSRTGGYGNQPQHF | TGTGCCAGTAGTAGGACAGGGGGATATGGCAATCAGCCCCAGCATTTT
NA | NA | TRBJ2-1 | TRBV2 | CASSLPPSGLEGQFF | TGTGCCAGCAGTTTGCCTCCGTCAGGATTAGAGGGGCAGTTCTTC
NA | NA | TRBJ2-7 | TRBV10-3 | CAISDYGLKVDEQYF | TGTGCCATCAGTGACTACGGACTGAAGGTGGACGAGCAGTACTTC
few | NA | TRBJ1-3 | TRBV19 | CASSMIRGWGGNTIYF | TGTGCCAGTAGTATGATCCGGGGATGGGGAGGAAACACCATATATTTT
NA | TRBD2 | TRBJ2-5 | TRBV2 | CASREGGGVQETQYF | TGTGCCAGCAGGGAGGGCGGGGGGGTCCAAGAGACCCAGTACTTC
once | TRBD1 | TRBJ1-1 | TRBV28 | CASSPGTGHTEAFF | TGTGCCAGCAGTCCCGGGACAGGCCACACTGAAGCTTTCTTT
NA | TRBD1 | TRBJ2-7 | TRBV4-1 | CASSRDRGFSYEQYF | TGCGCCAGCAGCCGGGACAGGGGGTTCTCCTACGAGCAGTACTTC
NA | TRBD1 | TRBJ1-2 | TRBV6-4 | CASSKGQGDYGYTF | TGTGCCAGCAGCAAAGGACAGGGAGACTATGGCTACACCTTC
NA | NA | TRBJ1-6 | TRBV11-3 | CASSLGGSGGSYNSPLHF | TGTGCCAGCAGCTTGGGAGGGAGCGGGGGCTCCTATAATTCACCCCTCCACTTT
few | TRBD2 | TRBJ2-3 | TRBV10-3 | CAISEAGLAGYTDTQYF | TGTGCCATCAGTGAAGCGGGACTAGCGGGATACACAGATACGCAGTATTTT
NA | NA | TRBJ2-4 | TRBV11-3 | CASSLGDPGGIQYF | TGTGCCAGCAGCTTAGGCGACCCGGGTGGCATTCAGTACTTC
NA | TRBD1 | TRBJ1-1 | TRBV5-5 | CASSPQGAHWGTEAFF | TGTGCCAGCAGTCCACAGGGGGCGCATTGGGGCACTGAAGCTTTCTTT
NA | TRBD1 | TRBJ2-7 | TRBV27 | CASRNRGFSYEQYF | TGTGCCAGCAGGAACAGGGGATTCTCCTACGAGCAGTACTTC
NA | TRBD1 | TRBJ1-4 | TRBV5-4 | CASRLWDRAEKLFF | TGTGCCAGCAGACTTTGGGACAGGGCTGAAAAACTGTTTTTT
NA | TRBD1 | TRBJ1-5 | TRBV7-2 | CASSRGTGSRNQPQHF | TGTGCCAGCAGCCGAGGGACAGGGTCACGCAATCAGCCCCAGCATTTT
NA | TRBD1 | TRBJ2-7 | TRBV7-9 | CASSPPRRGPTYEQYF | TGTGCCAGCAGCCCCCCACGCAGGGGGCCCACCTACGAGCAGTACTTC
NA | NA | TRBJ1-6 | TRBV6-1 | CASSAGGGGSPLHF | TGTGCCAGCAGTGCGGGGGGAGGAGGTTCACCCCTCCACTTT
few | TRBD1 | TRBJ1-5 | TRBV7-2 | CASSLQGDQPQHF | TGTGCCAGCAGCTTACAGGGGGATCAGCCCCAGCATTTT
NA | NA | TRBJ2-4 | TRBV28 | CASSLWGGAKNIQYF | TGTGCCAGCAGTTTATGGGGGGGAGCCAAAAACATTCAGTACTTC
NA | TRBD2 | TRBJ2-7 | TRBV2 | CASSVGLAGVSSSYEQYF | TGTGCCAGCAGCGTGGGACTAGCGGGAGTGTCCAGCTCCTACGAGCAGTACTTC
NA | TRBD2 | TRBJ2-5 | TRBV7-9 | CSSIPRAGGGTQETQYF | TGTTCCAGCATCCCTAGGGCGGGAGGGGGGACTCAAGAGACCCAGTACTTC
NA | TRBD1 | TRBJ2-7 | TRBV6-6 | CASSYSGQGSYEQYF | TGTGCCAGCAGTTACTCGGGACAGGGGTCCTACGAGCAGTACTTC
NA | NA | TRBJ1-1 | TRBV7-9 | CASSARDTEAFF | TGTGCCAGCAGCGCCCGGGACACTGAAGCTTTCTTT
NA | NA | TRBJ2-7 | TRBV18 | CASSPDRNEQYF | TGTGCCAGTTCACCCGACAGGAACGAGCAGTACTTC
NA | TRBD2 | TRBJ2-5 | TRBV19 | CASTGLAGETQYF | TGTGCCAGTACCGGACTAGCGGGGGAGACCCAGTACTTC
NA | NA | TRBJ1-1 | TRBV10-2 | CASSEMAGRGTEAFF | TGCGCCAGCAGTGAGATGGCAGGCCGGGGGACTGAAGCTTTCTTT
NA | TRBD1 | TRBJ2-5 | TRBV10-1 | CASSGGQGGGETQYF | TGCGCCAGCAGCGGGGGACAGGGTGGCGGAGAGACCCAGTACTTC
NA | NA | TRBJ2-7 | TRBV6-5 | CASREDGGDPYEQYF | TGTGCCAGCAGGGAGGATGGCGGGGATCCCTACGAGCAGTACTTC
NA | TRBD1 | TRBJ2-7 | TRBV5-4 | CASSPRTGGTEQYF | TGTGCCAGCAGCCCGAGGACAGGGGGAACCGAGCAGTACTTC
NA | TRBD2 | TRBJ2-5 | TRBV5-1 | CASSLGAGEGEETQYF | TGCGCCAGCAGCTTGGGAGCGGGAGAGGGTGAAGAGACCCAGTACTTC
NA | NA | TRBJ1-6 | TRBV9 | CASSVGDSYSPLHF | TGTGCCAGCAGCGTAGGGGACTCCTATTCACCCCTCCACTTT
NA | NA | TRBJ1-5 | TRBV10-2 | CASSYRQPQHF | TGTGCCAGCAGTTACCGGCAGCCCCAGCATTTT
NA | TRBD2 | TRBJ2-5 | TRBV7-2 | CASSWLTSGGQETQYF | TGTGCCAGCAGCTGGCTGACTAGCGGGGGCCAAGAGACCCAGTACTTC
NA | TRBD2 | TRBJ2-2 | TRBV6-1 | CASSITSGGVGELFF | TGTGCCAGCAGCATAACTAGCGGGGGGGTCGGGGAGCTGTTTTTT
NA | TRBD1 | TRBJ2-7 | TRBV6-1 | CASSEAPGQVFDSEQYF | TGTGCCAGCAGTGAAGCGCCCGGACAGGTCTTTGATTCCGAGCAGTACTTC
NA | NA | TRBJ1-5 | TRBV27 | CASSLRSRDYSNQPQHF | TGTGCCAGCAGCCTCAGGAGCAGGGACTATAGCAATCAGCCCCAGCATTTT
NA | TRBD1 | TRBJ2-7 | TRBV18 | CASSPPGQVQEQYF | TGTGCCAGCTCACCACCGGGACAGGTCCAGGAGCAGTACTTC
NA | TRBD2 | TRBJ2-3 | TRBV6-1 | CASSDHFGLADTDTQYF | TGTGCCAGCAGTGACCATTTCGGGCTAGCGGACACAGATACGCAGTATTTT
few | TRBD2 | TRBJ2-5 | TRBV2 | CASSDGLAGGQETQYF | TGTGCCAGCAGTGACGGGCTAGCGGGAGGACAAGAGACCCAGTACTTC
NA | NA | TRBJ2-7 | TRBV6-1 | CASSFYYEQYF | TGTGCCAGCTCCTTTTACTACGAGCAGTACTTC
NA | NA | TRBJ2-1 | TRBV10-1 | CASSVGGAYNEQFF | TGCGCCAGCAGTGTAGGAGGTGCCTACAATGAGCAGTTCTTC
NA | TRBD2 | TRBJ2-3 | TRBV7-9 | CASSPVLAGVADTQYF | TGTGCCAGCAGCCCAGTACTAGCGGGAGTAGCAGATACGCAGTATTTT
once | NA | TRBJ1-4 | TRBV7-9 | CASSLRQTNEKLFF | TGTGCCAGCAGCTTACGACAGACTAATGAAAAACTGTTTTTT
once | TRBD2 | TRBJ2-1 | TRBV7-9 | CASSLIGRVIDEQFF | TGTGCCAGCAGCTTAATCGGGAGGGTAATCGATGAGCAGTTCTTC
NA | TRBD1 | TRBJ2-1 | TRBV7-6 | CASSKRTGGGTNNEQFF | TGTGCCAGCAGCAAACGGACAGGGGGCGGCACAAACAATGAGCAGTTCTTC
NA | TRBD1 | TRBJ1-5 | TRBV27 | CASSSPGDRSNQPQHF | TGTGCCAGCAGTTCCCCCGGGGACAGAAGCAATCAGCCCCAGCATTTT
NA | TRBD1 | TRBJ1-1 | TRBV10-3 | CAISLPGTGRSTEAFF | TGTGCCATCAGTCTACCCGGGACAGGGAGGAGCACTGAAGCTTTCTTT
NA | TRBD1 | TRBJ2-1 | TRBV12-5 | CASGLSHRGRKFF | TGTGCTAGTGGTTTGTCCCACAGGGGAAGGAAATTCTTC
NA | TRBD2 | TRBJ2-7 | TRBV6-5 | CASQSGSSSYEQYF | TGTGCCAGCCAAAGCGGGAGTAGCTCCTACGAGCAGTACTTC
NA | NA | TRBJ2-1 | TRBV21-1 | CASTQSGGIGRVSEQFF | TGTGCCAGCACCCAAAGCGGGGGGATCGGGAGAGTAAGTGAGCAGTTCTTC
NA | NA | TRBJ2-7 | TRBV18 | CASSPTADYEQYF | TGTGCCAGCTCACCGACAGCAGACTACGAGCAGTACTTC
NA | TRBD1 | TRBJ1-5 | TRBV18 | CASSPPAGTGANQPQHF | TGTGCCAGCTCACCACCGGCCGGGACAGGGGCTAATCAGCCCCAGCATTTT
NA | NA | TRBJ2-5 | TRBV11-2 | CASSPRRQPGETQYF | TGTGCCAGCAGCCCCAGACGACAGCCGGGAGAGACCCAGTACTTC
NA | TRBD1 | TRBJ2-5 | TRBV7-2 | CASSLNTGGGETQYF | TGTGCCAGCAGCTTAAATACAGGGGGCGGTGAGACCCAGTACTTC
NA | NA | TRBJ2-5 | TRBV5-6 | CASSRSDVGGETQYF | TGTGCCAGCAGCCGTTCGGACGTAGGAGGAGAGACCCAGTACTTC
few | TRBD1 | TRBJ2-5 | TRBV11-3 | CASSPPGQGFLETQYF | TGTGCCAGCAGCCCTCCGGGACAGGGGTTTTTAGAGACCCAGTACTTC
NA | TRBD1 | TRBJ1-5 | TRBV7-9 | CASSRQGPGQPQHF | TGTGCCAGCAGCCGACAGGGGCCGGGTCAGCCCCAGCATTTT
NA | NA | TRBJ1-3 | TRBV29-1 | CSVEDPGDSGNTIYF | TGCAGCGTTGAAGATCCAGGGGACTCTGGAAACACCATATATTTT